This TCR beta chain was captured by sequencing in a study of blood T cells in healthy people across ages. General study findings and limits: Both higher diversity and more naive CD4+ cells marked long-lived donors when set against aged donors.

Samples had at least 7 million PBMCs isolated from them. There were at least 5.5 micrograms of total RNA extracted from every sample. As to this clonotype: Its antigen is not known.

With a J-beta primer mix and a sample-barcoded 5' primer, a second PCR ran about 7 to 12 cycles. From the 5' RACE reads, TCRdb called clonotypes with MiXCR, one entry per CDR3 protein. The table lists hundreds of thousands of distinct CDR3 sequences, 55% to 75% of them singletons. The CDR3 is 13 residues long. Trimming shortened V by 5 bases and J by 6 bases, and 10 bases separated the two germline ends. Germline V gives CDR1 KGHSY, CDR2 FQNENV. This TCR was sampled from a man aged 25-45 years in good health. J is TRBJ1-4 and V is TRBV16, with D perhaps matching TRBD1 (5 bases). The specimen sequenced was blood. In DNA, the CDR3 is TGTGCCAGCAGCGGGGCGCGCTATGAAAAACTGTTTTTT. Translating it yields CASSGARYEKLFF.